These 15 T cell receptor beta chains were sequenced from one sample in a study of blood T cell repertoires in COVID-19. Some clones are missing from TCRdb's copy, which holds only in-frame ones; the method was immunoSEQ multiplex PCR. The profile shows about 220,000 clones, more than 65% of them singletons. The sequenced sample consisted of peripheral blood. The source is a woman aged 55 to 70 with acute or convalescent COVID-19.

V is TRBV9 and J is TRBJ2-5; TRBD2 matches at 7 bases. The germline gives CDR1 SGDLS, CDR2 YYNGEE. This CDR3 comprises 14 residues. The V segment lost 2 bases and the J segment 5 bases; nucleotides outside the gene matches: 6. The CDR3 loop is CASSVRGVDETQYF. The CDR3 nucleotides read TGTGCCAGCAGCGTCCGGGGGGTGGACGAGACCCAGTACTTC.

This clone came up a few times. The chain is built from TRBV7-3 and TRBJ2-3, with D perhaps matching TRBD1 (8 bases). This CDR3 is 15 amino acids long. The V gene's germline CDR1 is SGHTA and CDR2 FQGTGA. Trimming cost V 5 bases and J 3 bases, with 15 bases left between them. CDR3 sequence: CASSQGAGATDTQYF. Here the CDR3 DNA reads TGTGCCAGCAGCCAGGGGGCGGGGGCAACAGATACGCAGTATTTT.

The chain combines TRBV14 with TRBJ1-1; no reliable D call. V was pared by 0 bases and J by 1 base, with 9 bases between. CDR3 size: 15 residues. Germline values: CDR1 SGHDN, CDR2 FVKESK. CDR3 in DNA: TGTGCCAGCAGCCAAGAGATGACGGGGAACACTGAAGCTTTCTTT. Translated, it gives CASSQEMTGNTEAFF.

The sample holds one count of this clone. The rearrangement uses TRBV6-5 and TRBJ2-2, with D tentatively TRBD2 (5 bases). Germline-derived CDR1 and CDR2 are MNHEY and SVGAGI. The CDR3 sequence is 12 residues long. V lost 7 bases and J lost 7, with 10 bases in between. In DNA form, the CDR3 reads TGTGCCAGCATGCGGGTTAGCGGGGAGCTGTTTTTT. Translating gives CASMRVSGELFF.

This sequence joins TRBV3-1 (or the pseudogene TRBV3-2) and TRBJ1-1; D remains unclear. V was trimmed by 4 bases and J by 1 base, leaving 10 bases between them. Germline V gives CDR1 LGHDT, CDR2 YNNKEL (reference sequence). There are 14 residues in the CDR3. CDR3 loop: CASSPPFRNTEAFF. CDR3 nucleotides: TGTGCCAGCAGCCCCCCTTTTCGGAACACTGAAGCTTTCTTT.

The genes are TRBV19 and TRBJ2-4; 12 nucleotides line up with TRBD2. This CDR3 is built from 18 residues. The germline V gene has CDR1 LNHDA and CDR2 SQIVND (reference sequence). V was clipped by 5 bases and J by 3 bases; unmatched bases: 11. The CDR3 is CASSPSGGASAVKNIQYF. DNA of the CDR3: TGTGCCAGTAGTCCTAGCGGGGGGGCCTCAGCGGTCAAAAACATTCAGTACTTC. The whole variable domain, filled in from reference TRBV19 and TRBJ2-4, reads DGGITQSPKYLFRKEGQNVTLSCEQNLNHDAMYWYRQDPGQGLRLIYYSQIVNDFQKGDIAEGYSVSREKKESFPLTVTSAQKNPTAFYLCASSPSGGASAVKNIQYFGAGTRLSVL.

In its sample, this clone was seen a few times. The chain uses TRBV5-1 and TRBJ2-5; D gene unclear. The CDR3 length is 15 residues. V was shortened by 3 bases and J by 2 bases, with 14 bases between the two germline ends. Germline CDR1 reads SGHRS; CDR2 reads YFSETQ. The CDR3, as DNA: TGCGCCAGCAGCTCCAATCAAGTCAGTCAAGAGACCCAGTACTTC. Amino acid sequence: CASSSNQVSQETQYF.

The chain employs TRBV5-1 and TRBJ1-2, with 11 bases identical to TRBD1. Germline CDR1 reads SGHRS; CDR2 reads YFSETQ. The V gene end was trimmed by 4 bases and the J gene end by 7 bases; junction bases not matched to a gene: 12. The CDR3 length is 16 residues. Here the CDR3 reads CASSTSLGQGAFGYTF. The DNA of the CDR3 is TGCGCCAGCAGCACCTCTTTAGGACAGGGGGCTTTTGGCTACACCTTC.

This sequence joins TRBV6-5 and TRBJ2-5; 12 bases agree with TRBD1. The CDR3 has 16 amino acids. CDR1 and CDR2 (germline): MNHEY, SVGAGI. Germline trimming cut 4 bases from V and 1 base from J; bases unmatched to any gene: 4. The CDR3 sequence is CASSLGGQGAQETQYF. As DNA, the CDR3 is TGTGCCAGCAGTTTAGGGGGACAGGGGGCCCAAGAGACCCAGTACTTC.

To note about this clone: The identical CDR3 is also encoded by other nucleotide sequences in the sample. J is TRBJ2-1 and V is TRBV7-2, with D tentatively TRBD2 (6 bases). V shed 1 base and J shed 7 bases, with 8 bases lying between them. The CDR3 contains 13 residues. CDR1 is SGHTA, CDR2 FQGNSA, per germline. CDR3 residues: CASSLVGGNEQFF. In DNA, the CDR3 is TGTGCCAGCAGCTTAGTGGGGGGTAATGAGCAGTTCTTC.

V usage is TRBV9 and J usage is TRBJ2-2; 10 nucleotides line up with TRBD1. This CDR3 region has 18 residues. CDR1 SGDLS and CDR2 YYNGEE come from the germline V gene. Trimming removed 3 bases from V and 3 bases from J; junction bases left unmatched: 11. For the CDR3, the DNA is TGTGCCAGCAGCGCAGGACAGGGGGGGAGGTCGGACACCGGGGAGCTGTTTTTT. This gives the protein CASSAGQGGRSDTGELFF.

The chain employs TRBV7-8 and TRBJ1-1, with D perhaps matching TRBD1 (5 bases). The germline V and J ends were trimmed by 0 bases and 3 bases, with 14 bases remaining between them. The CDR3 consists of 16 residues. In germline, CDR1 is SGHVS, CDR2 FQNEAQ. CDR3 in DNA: TGTGCCAGCAGCTTAGCTACCCGGGGGACGGACACTGAAGCTTTCTTT. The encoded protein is CASSLATRGTDTEAFF. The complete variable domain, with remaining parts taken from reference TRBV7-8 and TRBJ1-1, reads GAGVSQSPRYKVAKRGQDVALRCDPISGHVSLFWYQQALGQGPEFLTYFQNEAQLDKSGLPSDRFFAERPEGSVSTLKIQRTQQEDSAVYLCASSLATRGTDTEAFFGQGTRLTVV.

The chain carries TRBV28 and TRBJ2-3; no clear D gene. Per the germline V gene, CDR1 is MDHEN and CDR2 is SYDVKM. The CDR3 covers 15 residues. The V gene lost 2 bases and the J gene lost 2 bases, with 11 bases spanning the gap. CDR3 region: CASSLPASFTDTQYF. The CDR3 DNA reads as TGTGCCAGCAGTTTACCGGCTAGTTTCACAGATACGCAGTATTTT.

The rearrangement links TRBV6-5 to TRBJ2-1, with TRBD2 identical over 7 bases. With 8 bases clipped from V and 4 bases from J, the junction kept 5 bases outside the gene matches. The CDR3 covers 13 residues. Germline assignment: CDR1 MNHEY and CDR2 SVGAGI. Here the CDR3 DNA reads TGTGCCAGCGCGGGGGACGTATACAATGAGCAGTTCTTC. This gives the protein CASAGDVYNEQFF.

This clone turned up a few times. The CDR3 sequence is CASRLLPINAGELFF. The CDR3 DNA follows: TGTGCCAGCAGACTATTACCTATTAACGCCGGGGAGCTGTTTTTT. The genes are TRBV6-5 and TRBJ2-2, with D unresolved. The CDR3 length is 15 residues. Germline lookup yields CDR1 MNHEY and CDR2 SVGAGI. V lost 6 bases to trimming and J lost 6 bases, with 17 bases between them.